This entry is about one T cell receptor (beta chain). Its cognate antigen is unknown. This specimen comes from a study of T-cell reconstitution after alpha-beta-depleted transplantation in children. Overall study results and limits: Several hundred expanded graft clones reportedly were the source of alpha-beta T cells about two months after transplant. A year had passed since transplant, and T-cell counts and diversity by then came mostly from newly produced T cells. Recipient T cells and thymic progenitors that survived were the source of the high TCRbeta diversity seen at day 60 in some patients.

During its preparation, the TCRbeta library received unique molecular identifiers. TCRdb re-analysed the PCR reads in MiXCR, keeping a single row per CDR3 protein. The sample lists under 750,000 distinct CDR3 sequences; approximately 22% were seen once. The sequenced sample was PBMCs, mostly from graft donor cells, obtained 360 days after TCRalphabeta/CD19-depleted stem cell transplant. This clonotype was obtained from a boy in the first two years of life who had a stem cell transplant for acute myeloid leukemia, so the T cells may come from the graft donor.

The CDR3: CASSLGRIGYTF. DNA for the CDR3: TGTGCCAGCAGCTTGGGGAGGATAGGCTACACCTTC. The chain links TRBV5-6 to TRBJ1-2; no definite D call. The CDR3 length is 12 residues. Trimming removed 0 bases from V and 8 bases from J, with 8 bases in between. Germline CDR1 reads SGHDT; CDR2 reads YYEEEE. Full variable domain (outside the CDR3, taken from reference TRBV5-6 and TRBJ1-2): DAGVTQSPTHLIKTRGQQVTLRCSPKSGHDTVSWYQQALGQGPQFIFQYYEEEERQRGNFPDRFSGHQFPNYSSELNVNALLLGDSALYLCASSLGRIGYTFGSGTRLTVV.